Listed below are T cell receptor beta chains from one sample, sequenced in a study of graft-versus-host responses after intestinal transplantation. Their antigens are not known. Data came from immunoSEQ multiplex PCR; TCRdb stores just in-frame clones and leaves some out. The sample holds 90,000 to 150,000 clones; 85% to 95% are singletons and the top ten take around 3.3%. Sample: unstimulated CD8+ T cells sorted from spleen or lymph node cells, taken before intestinal transplant. The receptors shown here come from a human donor who received an intestinal transplant. Each CDR3 is given with its conserved first and last residue. Each record gives: CDR3 length, clone size, V gene, J gene, D gene, CDR3 DNA, CDR3 protein. D genes are given only for firm matches. Some rows have no size entry. The others give once, few or many, or a class for an expanded clone.

>15|-|TRBV28|TRBJ1-2|-
TGTGCCAGCAGAACGGTCCAGGGAGAGGGCTATGGCTACACCTTC
CASRTVQGEGYGYTF
>13|-|TRBV27|TRBJ2-7|-
TGTGCCAGCAGTTTGCCGGGATTCTACGAGCAGTACTTC
CASSLPGFYEQYF
>12|-|TRBV6-1|TRBJ1-1|-
TGTGCCAGCAGTGAAAGGGCAGCTGAAGCTTTCTTT
CASSERAAEAFF
>14|-|TRBV9|TRBJ2-1|-
TGTGCCAGCAGCGACGAGGGGGTTTACAATGAGCAGTTCTTC
CASSDEGVYNEQFF
>12|-|TRBV5-4|TRBJ2-2|-
TGTGCCAGCAGCTTTGGGGGCGGGGAGCTGTTTTTT
CASSFGGGELFF
>15|-|TRBV18|TRBJ2-1|TRBD1
TGTGCCAGCTCACCACCGGTCACAGGGGGCAATGAGCAGTTCTTC
CASSPPVTGGNEQFF
>15|-|TRBV6-1|TRBJ2-7|-
TGTGCCAGCAGTGTTTTTGAGGTCAGCTCCTACGAGCAGTACTTC
CASSVFEVSSYEQYF
>14|-|TRBV6-6|TRBJ2-7|-
TGTGCCAGCAGTTTTCAGGGAATGAAATACGAGCAGTACTTC
CASSFQGMKYEQYF
>16|-|TRBV2|TRBJ2-1|-
TGTGCCAGCAGTGAAGGCGGCCTAGTTTCCTCTAATGAGCAGTTCTTC
CASSEGGLVSSNEQFF
>15|-|TRBV19|TRBJ2-2|TRBD1
TGTGCCAGTAGTATTACGACAGGGATCACCGGGGAGCTGTTTTTT
CASSITTGITGELFF
>18|-|TRBV7-7|TRBJ1-1|-
TGTGCCAGCAGCATTCCGGATAACTCCCAAGGGGGTTATACTGAAGCTTTCTTT
CASSIPDNSQGGYTEAFF
>18|once|TRBV9|TRBJ2-1|-
TGTGCCAGCAGCGCCTGGACTCAACTCCATAGCTCCTACAATGAGCAGTTCTTC
CASSAWTQLHSSYNEQFF
>15|-|TRBV5-4|TRBJ2-7|TRBD2
TGTGCCAGCAGCCCGAGCGGGAGAGGGGAAAACGAGCAGTACTTC
CASSPSGRGENEQYF
>15|-|TRBV7-3|TRBJ2-7|TRBD1
TGTGCCAGCAGCGACGCGGGACAGGGGGTCTACGAGCAGTACTTC
CASSDAGQGVYEQYF
>16|-|TRBV28|TRBJ1-1|TRBD1
TGTGCCAGCACCCCTTGGACAGGAGGCATGAACACTGAAGCTTTCTTT
CASTPWTGGMNTEAFF
>16|-|TRBV4-2|TRBJ1-5|-
TGTGCCAGCAGCCAAGATTGGCAAAATAGCAATCAGCCCCAGCATTTT
CASSQDWQNSNQPQHF
>13|-|TRBV4-2|TRBJ2-7|-
TGTGCCAGCAGCCAGGAGTTCTCCTACGAGCAGTACTTC
CASSQEFSYEQYF
>13|-|TRBV7-8|TRBJ2-7|-
TGTGCCAGCAGCTTAGGTGGAGGTTACGAGCAGTACTTC
CASSLGGGYEQYF
>14|-|TRBV28|TRBJ1-5|-
TGTGCCAGCGTCTCACCTTTTAGCAATCAGCCCCAGCATTTT
CASVSPFSNQPQHF
>14|-|TRBV4-1|TRBJ2-7|TRBD1
TGCGCCAGCAGCCTCTCCGGGACAGGGCAAGAGCAGTACTTC
CASSLSGTGQEQYF
>12|-|TRBV21-1|TRBJ1-1|-
TGTGCCAGCAGCAAAGAACTGAGTGAAGCTTTCTTT
CASSKELSEAFF
>15|-|TRBV21-1|TRBJ1-2|-
TGTGCCAGCAGCACGAATCGGACAGGGAGATATGGCTACACCTTC
CASSTNRTGRYGYTF
>15|-|TRBV6-1|TRBJ2-7|TRBD1
TGTGCCAGCAGTGAATGGCGGACAGGGGGTTACGAGCAGTACTTC
CASSEWRTGGYEQYF
>12|-|TRBV27|TRBJ2-1|-
TGTGCCAGCAGTATTTCCGGCGGGATTCAGTTCTTC
CASSISGGIQFF
>14|-|TRBV2|TRBJ2-1|-
TGTGCCAGCAGTGAAGCAGGGGGGAGAAATGAGCAGTTCTTC
CASSEAGGRNEQFF
>16|-|TRBV4-3|TRBJ2-3|TRBD2
TGCGCCAGCAGCCAAGGACTAGCGGGATTCACAGATACGCAGTATTTT
CASSQGLAGFTDTQYF
>19|-|TRBV28|TRBJ2-7|TRBD2
TGTGCCAGCAGTTTATTCCCCCAGCGGGAGGGCCCGAGCTCCTACGAGCAGTACTTC
CASSLFPQREGPSSYEQYF
>16|-|TRBV10-1|TRBJ2-7|-
TGCGCCAGCAGTGAGAACAGGGTTGGAAGTCCCTACGAGCAGTACTTC
CASSENRVGSPYEQYF
>14|-|TRBV9|TRBJ2-7|-
TGTGCCAGCAGCGTAGGAGGAAGCTCCTACGAGCAGTACTTC
CASSVGGSSYEQYF
>14|-|TRBV9|TRBJ2-7|-
TGTGCCAGCAGCGTAGACGGGAACTCCTACGAGCAGTACTTC
CASSVDGNSYEQYF
>15|-|TRBV7-8|TRBJ1-1|-
TGTGCCAGCAGCTTTTCGGTACAGAGAAGCACTGAAGCTTTCTTT
CASSFSVQRSTEAFF
>12|-|TRBV9|TRBJ2-1|-
TGTGCCAGCAGCGTAAGGAACAATGAGCAGTTCTTC
CASSVRNNEQFF
>14|-|TRBV4-1|TRBJ1-5|-
TGCGCCAGCAGCCAAGGGGGGATTGGGCAGCCCCAGCATTTT
CASSQGGIGQPQHF
>16|-|TRBV7-3|TRBJ2-5|TRBD2
TGTGCCAGCAGCTTCCACGGACGGGAGGGCCAAGAGACCCAGTACTTC
CASSFHGREGQETQYF
>15|few|TRBV9|TRBJ2-7|-
TGTGCCAGCAGCCCCGGGGTGGGGGGTGGTTCCGAGCAGTACTTC
CASSPGVGGGSEQYF
>15|few|TRBV7-2|TRBJ1-1|-
TGTGCCAGCAGCTTAGTTATAGACCTTTACACTGAAGCTTTCTTT
CASSLVIDLYTEAFF
>17|-|TRBV19|TRBJ1-5|-
TGTGCCAGTAGGCCGGGGGCACAGGGATATAGCAATCAGCCCCAGCATTTT
CASRPGAQGYSNQPQHF
>16|-|TRBV4-1|TRBJ1-2|TRBD1
TGCGCCAGCAGCCAAGACCCTTACAGGGGGCCCTATGGCTACACCTTC
CASSQDPYRGPYGYTF
>11|-|TRBV11-2|TRBJ1-1|-
TGTGCCAGCAGCTTAGTGAATGAAGCTTTCTTT
CASSLVNEAFF
>15|-|TRBV7-6|TRBJ2-7|TRBD1
TGTGCCAGCAGCTTAGTAGGGACAGGGACCTACGAGCAGTACTTC
CASSLVGTGTYEQYF
>12|-|TRBV27|TRBJ2-7|TRBD1
TGTGCCAGCAGTTCACAGGGGTGGGAGCAGTACTTC
CASSSQGWEQYF
>12|-|TRBV6-1|TRBJ2-7|-
TGTGCCAGCAGCCCAGGGTTTTACGAGCAGTACTTC
CASSPGFYEQYF
>12|-|TRBV27|TRBJ2-5|TRBD1
TGTGCCACCAGGGGGCCTGAAGAGACCCAGTACTTC
CATRGPEETQYF
>15|-|TRBV28|TRBJ1-4|-
TGTGCCAGCAGTTTGCCGGGGCGAGGGGATGAAAAACTGTTTTTT
CASSLPGRGDEKLFF
>16|-|TRBV30|TRBJ2-4|TRBD1
TGTGCCTGGAGTACCGGACAGGGCTTAGCCAAAAACATTCAGTACTTC
CAWSTGQGLAKNIQYF
>14|-|TRBV28|TRBJ2-7|TRBD2
TGTGCCAGCAGTTTCCCGCTAGCGGGTAACGAGCAGTACTTC
CASSFPLAGNEQYF
>15|-|TRBV7-8|TRBJ1-5|-
TGTGCCAGCAGCTTATCCCCCGGCAGCAATCAGCCCCAGCATTTT
CASSLSPGSNQPQHF
>16|-|TRBV5-6|TRBJ1-5|-
TGTGCCAGCAGCTTAGGGCTGACAGCCAGCAATCAGCCCCAGCATTTT
CASSLGLTASNQPQHF